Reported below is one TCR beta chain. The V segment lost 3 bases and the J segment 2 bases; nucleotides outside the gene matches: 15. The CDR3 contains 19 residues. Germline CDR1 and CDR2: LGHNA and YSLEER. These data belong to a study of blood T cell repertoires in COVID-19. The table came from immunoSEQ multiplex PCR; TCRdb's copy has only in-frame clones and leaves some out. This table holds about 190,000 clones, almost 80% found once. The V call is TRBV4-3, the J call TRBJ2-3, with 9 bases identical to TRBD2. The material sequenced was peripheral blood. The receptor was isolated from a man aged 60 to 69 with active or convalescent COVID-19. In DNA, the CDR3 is TGCGCCAGCAGCCACCCGAAGAGGATAGCGGGAGATACCACAGATACGCAGTATTTT. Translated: CASSHPKRIAGDTTDTQYF.